This entry lists 24 T cell receptor beta chains sequenced from one sample in a study of T cell responses to AZD1222 COVID-19 vaccine (dated by TCRdb to about 2021). The sample's time point label, decoded: baseline before first vaccination. Libraries were constructed by the immunoSEQ multiplex PCR assay. Drawn from immuneACCESS, this table holds only the in-frame rearrangements with V and J called that TCRdb kept. Clones are partly lost; checked studies trace under half to an unresolved V gene and leave the rest unexplained. Here the sample has 90,000 to 95,000 clones; 70% to 90% occur a single time. The ten largest clones add up to less than 20% of the sample. Sequences were derived from peripheral blood, sampled on day 0 of AZD1222 vaccination. The receptor set was obtained from an adult in good health.

The chain employs TRBV7-8 and TRBJ1-2; the D is unclear. Per the germline V gene, CDR1 is SGHVS and CDR2 is FQNEAQ. V dropped 2 bases and J dropped 8 bases, with 15 bases sitting between them. This CDR3 has 14 residues. The CDR3 protein is CASSLNPTLGGYTF. The CDR3 DNA sequence: TGTGCCAGCAGCTTAAATCCTACATTGGGGGGCTACACCTTC.

The chain combines TRBV6-1 with TRBJ1-3; no clear D gene. Germline lookup yields CDR1 MNHNS and CDR2 SASEGT. Trimming took off 0 bases at V and 7 bases at J, with 7 bases between the two ends. The CDR3 runs 13 residues. CDR3 sequence: CASSEANRNTIYF. CDR3 bases: TGTGCCAGCAGTGAAGCAAACCGTAACACCATATATTTT.

J is TRBJ2-3 and V is TRBV2, with D uncertain. Germline V CDR1 and CDR2: SNHLY, FYNNEI. Deletions cut 3 bases from V and 4 bases from J, with 11 bases between. CDR3 length: 14 residues. The CDR3 DNA reads TGTGCCAGCAGTGAGACCCCGGGTCCAGATACGCAGTATTTT. Translated, it gives CASSETPGPDTQYF.

J is TRBJ1-5 and V is TRBV3-1 (or the pseudogene TRBV3-2); D gene uncertain. This CDR3 region has 14 residues. Trimming took 1 base from V and 1 from J, leaving 5 bases between them. CDR1 LGHDT and CDR2 YNNKEL come from the germline V gene (reference sequence). The CDR3 DNA reads TGTGCCAGCAGCCAAGGGGGAAGCAATCAGCCCCAGCATTTT. Translation: CASSQGGSNQPQHF.

J is TRBJ1-4 and V is TRBV6-5; unclear D gene. Trimming took off 5 bases at V and 7 bases at J, with 14 bases between the two ends. CDR1 is MNHEY and CDR2 is SVGAGI in the germline V gene. This CDR3 has 14 amino acids. In nucleotides, the CDR3 is TGTGCCAGCAGTAGCCTTCAGTGGCGTGAAAAACTGTTTTTT. Its protein product is CASSSLQWREKLFF.

This clone has a handful of counts. The chain is built from TRBV28 and TRBJ1-2, with a weak D call TRBD1 (5 bases). Trimming pared 6 bases from V and 7 bases from J, leaving 12 bases between. Germline CDR1 and CDR2: MDHEN and SYDVKM. This CDR3 is built from 12 residues. CDR3 sequence reads: CASRAGTGGYTF. DNA for the CDR3: TGTGCCAGCAGGGCCGGGACCGGTGGCTACACCTTC.

This chain joins TRBV6-5 and TRBJ2-3; D is possibly TRBD2 (6 bases). Germline V gene sequence: CDR1 MNHEY, CDR2 SVGAGI. The CDR3 consists of 15 residues. The V end lost 0 bases, the J end lost 4 bases, and 11 bases lay between the germline ends. CDR3 region: CASSYSAGGADTQYF. DNA of the CDR3: TGTGCCAGCAGTTACTCCGCCGGCGGGGCAGATACGCAGTATTTT.

The chain has TRBV28 and TRBJ2-1, with D maybe TRBD1 (6 bases). From germline, CDR1 is MDHEN and CDR2 SYDVKM. The CDR3 sequence is 13 residues long. Trimming cost V 4 bases and J 8 bases, with 12 bases left between them. The CDR3 DNA is TGTGCCAGCAGTTCCGAGGGGGTAGATGAGCAGTTCTTC. Translated, it gives CASSSEGVDEQFF.

The chain recombines TRBV20-1 with TRBJ1-2, with no clear D. The CDR3 loop spans 10 amino acids. Germline CDR1 and CDR2: DFQATT and SNEGSKA (reference sequence). V lost 4 bases and J 8 bases, leaving 8 bases between the germline ends. The CDR3 spells CSATVGGYTF. The CDR3 nucleotides read TGCAGTGCTACGGTGGGGGGCTACACCTTC.

The chain joins TRBV18 to TRBJ1-5, with D possibly TRBD1 on 5 matching bases. Germline V CDR1 and CDR2: KGHSH, LQKENI. The V end lost 6 bases, the J end lost 1 base, and 13 bases lay between the germline ends. The length of the CDR3 is 15 residues. CDR3 protein: CASSPSGGSNQPQHF. The CDR3 DNA is TGTGCCAGCTCTCCCAGCGGGGGGAGCAATCAGCCCCAGCATTTT.

The chain has TRBV19 and TRBJ2-3, with 8 bases lining up with TRBD2. CDR3 length: 15 residues. The V segment lost 8 bases and the J segment 4 bases; nucleotides outside the gene matches: 11. Germline V gene sequence: CDR1 LNHDA, CDR2 SQIVND (reference sequence). The CDR3 region is CASGSSGGAADTQYF. CDR3 DNA sequence: TGTGCCAGTGGGTCAAGCGGGGGAGCGGCAGATACGCAGTATTTT.

The chain combines TRBV4-2 with TRBJ1-2; tentative D call: TRBD1 (5 bases). The CDR3 has 15 amino acids. The germline V gene has CDR1 LGHNA and CDR2 YNFKEQ. V was cut by 0 bases and J by 5 bases, with 13 bases left in between. CDR3 sequence: CASSQERSGRYGYTF. DNA for the CDR3: TGTGCCAGCAGCCAAGAAAGGTCAGGGAGGTATGGCTACACCTTC.

The chain employs TRBV7-2 and TRBJ1-1; TRBD1 might be the D (5 bases). Germline assignment: CDR1 SGHTA and CDR2 FQGNSA. This CDR3 contains 15 residues. The V end was cut by 3 bases, the J end by 8 bases, with 19 bases between. CDR3 coding DNA: TGTGCCAGCAGCTTTGACAGTTCAACGGGATCCGAAGCTTTCTTT. It translates to CASSFDSSTGSEAFF.

This clone was counted many times. This chain links TRBV7-6 with TRBJ1-2; perhaps TRBD1 as D (5 bases). Trimming stripped 2 bases from V and 8 bases from J, with 15 bases between. The CDR3 has 14 residues. Looked up from germline, CDR1 is SGHVS and CDR2 is FNYEAQ. The CDR3 sequence is CASSLQGGVTGYTF. In nucleotides, the CDR3 is TGTGCCAGCAGCTTACAGGGTGGGGTAACGGGCTACACCTTC.

The gene calls are TRBV20-1 and TRBJ2-1; TRBD2 matches 7 bases. This CDR3 contains 11 residues. The V gene's germline CDR1 is DFQATT and CDR2 SNEGSKA (reference sequence). V trimming: 3 bases; J trimming: 9 bases; junction bases outside the gene matches: 2. The CDR3 region has the DNA TGCAGTGCTAGTCTAGCGGCTGAGCAGTTCTTC. It translates to CSASLAAEQFF.

The chain uses TRBV14 and TRBJ1-6, with 7 bases matching TRBD1. This CDR3 is 14 amino acids long. The junction had 4 bases not matched to a gene; V was cut back by 4 bases and J by 7 bases. Germline assignment: CDR1 SGHDN and CDR2 FVKESK. In DNA, the CDR3 is TGTGCCAGCAGCCGCTGGACAGGCAATTCACCCCTCCACTTT. Its translation: CASSRWTGNSPLHF.

V gene TRBV11-2 combines with J gene TRBJ2-3; D gene unclear. Trimming cost V 10 bases and J 2 bases, with 16 bases left between them. This CDR3 has 14 amino acids. Germline assignment: CDR1 SGHAT and CDR2 FQNNGV. The CDR3 protein is CATRRGGVTDTQYF. CDR3 DNA: TGTGCCACCCGGCGCGGTGGGGTCACAGATACGCAGTATTTT. Full variable domain (missing parts from reference TRBV11-2 and TRBJ2-3): EAGVAQSPRYKIIEKRQSVAFWCNPISGHATLYWYQQILGQGPKLLIQFQNNGVVDDSQLPKDRFSAERLKGVDSTLKIQPAKLEDSAVYLCATRRGGVTDTQYFGPGTRLTVL.

The chain employs TRBV6-5 and TRBJ2-3, with TRBD2 matching 10 bases. Germline V CDR1 and CDR2: MNHEY, SVGAGI. This CDR3 region has 14 residues. The V and J ends lost 6 bases and 1 base, in that order; junction bases with no gene match: 1. CDR3 amino acids: CASSSGRGTDTQYF. For the CDR3, the DNA is TGTGCCAGCAGCAGCGGGAGGGGCACAGATACGCAGTATTTT.

This rearrangement joins TRBV6-5 to TRBJ1-3; D gene uncertain. Germline V gene sequence: CDR1 MNHEY, CDR2 SVGAGI. The CDR3 is 14 residues long. Trimming cost V 8 bases and J 0 bases, with 11 bases left between them. This CDR3 is CASFGRRSGNTIYF. CDR3 bases: TGTGCCAGCTTCGGGCGCCGCTCTGGAAACACCATATATTTT.

This sequence joins TRBV7-9 and TRBJ2-1; D is unresolved. CDR3 length: 13 amino acids. Trimming took 2 bases from V and 4 from J, leaving 6 bases between them. Per the germline V gene, CDR1 is SEHNR and CDR2 is FQNEAQ (reference sequence). The CDR3 coding sequence is TGTGCCAGCAGCTTAACACAGTACAATGAGCAGTTCTTC. It codes for CASSLTQYNEQFF.

The V call is TRBV4-1, the J call TRBJ2-5, with D unclear. The germline V and J ends were trimmed by 4 bases and 5 bases, with 11 bases remaining between them. Germline CDR1 is MGHRA and CDR2 is YSYEKL. The CDR3 is 13 amino acids. CDR3 region: CASSRGLEETQYF. CDR3 DNA sequence: TGCGCCAGCAGCCGTGGCCTTGAGGAGACCCAGTACTTC.

This clone has just one count. The rearrangement links TRBV28 to TRBJ2-1; D uncertain. V gave up 2 bases and J gave up 9 bases, with 8 bases separating them. This CDR3 is 12 amino acids long. CDR1 and CDR2 from the germline V gene are MDHEN and SYDVKM. The CDR3 sequence is CASSLRVVEQFF. The CDR3 DNA is TGTGCCAGCAGTTTACGGGTCGTTGAGCAGTTCTTC.

The chain carries TRBV7-9 and TRBJ2-3, with 8 nucleotides matching TRBD2. From germline, CDR1 is SEHNR and CDR2 FQNEAQ (reference sequence). The V and J ends lost 3 bases and 1 base, in that order; junction bases with no gene match: 6. The length of the CDR3 is 16 residues. This CDR3 reads CASSFLVTSGTDTQYF. For the CDR3, the DNA is TGTGCCAGCAGCTTCTTAGTGACTAGCGGCACAGATACGCAGTATTTT. Supplemented by reference TRBV7-9 and TRBJ2-3, the full variable domain reads DTGVSQNPRHKITKRGQNVTFRCDPISEHNRLYWYRQTLGQGPEFLTYFQNEAQLEKSRLLSDRFSAERPKGSFSTLEIQRTEQGDSAMYLCASSFLVTSGTDTQYFGPGTRLTVL.

This chain joins TRBV7-2 and TRBJ2-3, with unresolved D. V shed 1 base and J shed 1 base, with 12 bases lying between them. CDR3 size: 16 residues. Germline CDR1 reads SGHTA; CDR2 reads FQGNSA. The CDR3 loop reads CASSLVSKHGTDTQYF. The CDR3 region has the DNA TGTGCCAGCAGCTTAGTATCCAAGCACGGCACAGATACGCAGTATTTT.